This T cell receptor (beta chain) was sequenced for a study of CXCR3-negative and CXCR3-positive naive CD8 T cells. The study, taken as a whole, reports: Cryopreserved PBMCs had partly decreased CXCR3 expression; fresh PBMCs were used in most assays. Each naive subset displayed comparably high diversity, whereas memory CD8+ cells displayed much lower diversity. Hydrophobicity was higher for TRB CDR3s found in CXCR3-positive naive cells than in CXCR3-negative naive cells.

UMI-labeled 5' RACE TRB cDNA libraries were prepared from the cells. TCRdb reworked the 5' RACE reads into one entry per CDR3 protein, no DNA. The sample table includes over 100,000 distinct CDR3 sequences. Per the germline V gene, CDR1 is SGHTS and CDR2 is YDEGEE. The CDR3 extends over 19 amino acids. On this clonotype itself: The antigen is undetermined.

Sequencing was performed on naive CXCR3+ CD8+ T cells from blood. Described subset: CD45RO-CCR7+CD27+CD95- naive CD8+ T cells expressing CXCR3 (TNR3+). The chain uses TRBV5-8 and TRBJ1-1; TCRdb returns TRBD1, unconfirmable since there is no DNA. The sequence was obtained from a human donor in good health. Some clones in this sample may be carry-over from other donors' samples. Here the CDR3 reads CASSLVVGVRARGNTEAFF.